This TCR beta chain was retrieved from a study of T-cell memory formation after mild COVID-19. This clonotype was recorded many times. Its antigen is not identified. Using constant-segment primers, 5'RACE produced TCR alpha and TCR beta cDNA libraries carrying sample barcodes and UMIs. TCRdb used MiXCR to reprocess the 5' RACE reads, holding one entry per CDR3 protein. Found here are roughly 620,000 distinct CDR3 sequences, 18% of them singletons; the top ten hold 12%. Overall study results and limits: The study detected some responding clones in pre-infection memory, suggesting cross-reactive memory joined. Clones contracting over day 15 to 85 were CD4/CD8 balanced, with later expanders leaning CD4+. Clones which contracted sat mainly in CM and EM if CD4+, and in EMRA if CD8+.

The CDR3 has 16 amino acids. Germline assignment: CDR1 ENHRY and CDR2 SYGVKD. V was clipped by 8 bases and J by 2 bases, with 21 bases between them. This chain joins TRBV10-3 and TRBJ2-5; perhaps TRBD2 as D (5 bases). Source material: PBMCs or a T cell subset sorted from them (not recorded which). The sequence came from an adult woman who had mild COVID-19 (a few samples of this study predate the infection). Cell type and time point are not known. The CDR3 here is CAIRGDPTGSQETQYF. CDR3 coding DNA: TGTGCCATCCGAGGTGACCCAACTGGGAGTCAAGAGACCCAGTACTTC.